Described below is a single TCR beta chain sequence and its context. Antigen specificity is unknown. The assay was immunoSEQ multiplex PCR, and TCRdb's table has in-frame clones only and misses some. The table records about 32,000 clones, roughly 90% of them present only once. This sample is drawn from a study of monozygotic twins with cystic fibrosis. Study findings and constraints: J usage was most co-twin-similar in 8 of 16 pairs, V in 13. Clonality was generally low (median around 0.01), higher in the most severe patients.

The sequence was collected from a girl aged 2-10 years with cystic fibrosis. Sequencing used blood.

The CDR3 DNA sequence: TGTGCCAGCAGTGAAAGGGGGAAGTGCACCTTC. The encoded protein is CASSERGKCTF. The chain employs TRBV2 and TRBJ1-2; D may be TRBD1 (6 bases). Germline CDR1 reads SNHLY; CDR2 reads FYNNEI. The CDR3 totals 11 residues. Trimming shortened V by 2 bases and J by 13 bases, and 11 bases separated the two germline ends. Based on the CDR3 plus reference TRBV2 and TRBJ1-2, the full variable domain is EPEVTQTPSHQVTQMGQEVILRCVPISNHLYFYWYRQILGQKVEFLVSFYNNEISEKSEIFDDQFSVERPDGSNFTLKIRSTKLEDSAMYFCASSERGKCTFGSGTRLTVV.